The clone carrying this T cell receptor (beta chain) was seen only a few times. Its antigen is unknown. This sample is part of a study of blood T cells in healthy people across ages. Each donor was a healthy Caucasian individual from Russia, aged about 6 to 90. Then a second PCR, running roughly 7 to 11 cycles, was carried out with a sample-barcoded 5' primer and a J-beta primer mix. TCRdb fed the 5' RACE reads into MiXCR, producing one record per CDR3 protein. Here the sample spans approximately 760,000 distinct CDR3 sequences, about 25% being singletons. The ends were cut back, 6 bases at V and 2 bases at J, with 17 bases in the middle. In germline, CDR1 is SEHNR, CDR2 FQNEAQ (reference sequence). The CDR3 loop spans 15 amino acids. Study-level findings and limits: The unsorted PBMCs prevented any conclusive comparison of naive versus antigen-experienced cells. Diversity estimated from one million T cells was considered an underestimate.

Separately, the same data were catalogued under a study of T cells of mothers and their children. That work states: Over five children and their three healthy Caucasian mothers were the donors.

V is TRBV7-9 and J is TRBJ2-7; D unresolved. Sequencing was performed on blood. The receptor was isolated from a boy younger than 18 in good health. The CDR3 sequence is CASSLGWETPYEQYF. The CDR3 nucleotides are TGTGCCAGCAGTTTGGGGTGGGAAACCCCCTACGAGCAGTACTTC.